This TCR beta chain was captured in a study of shared clonotypes between healthy human individuals. Study-level information: Donors had three CD4 naive, three CD4 memory, two CD8 naive and one CD8 memory plate apiece.

Concerning this clone itself: Its antigen is unidentified.

The germline gives CDR1 GTSNPN, CDR2 SVGIG (reference sequence). The ends lost 4 bases at V and 4 bases at J; junction bases unmatched: 6. This CDR3 has 14 amino acids. Notes on the study in general: Memory subsets had estimated richness that was generally smaller than that of naive subsets. Large depth notwithstanding, sorted-subset sequencing proved incomplete by rarefaction.

The table came from immunoSEQ multiplex PCR; TCRdb's copy has only in-frame clones and leaves some out. Among millions of clones listed, 85% to 95% were seen once. The rearrangement joins TRBV30 to TRBJ2-4, with TRBD2 matching 8 bases. The TCR originated in a man aged 18 to 30 in good health. The sequencing input was naive CD4+ T cells sorted from blood. Regarding subset: CD45RA+ positively selected. For the CDR3, the DNA is TGTGCCTGGACTCTAGCGGGTAAAAAAAACATTCAGTACTTC. It codes for CAWTLAGKKNIQYF.